A single sample gave rise to the 20 T cell receptor beta chains below, sequenced in a study of siplizumab effects on memory and regulatory T cells. Here immunoSEQ multiplex PCR was the method, and the copy in TCRdb shows in-frame clones only, minus some. The table has about 94,000 clones, approximately 93% seen once. The sequenced material came from non-Treg CD4+ T cells sorted from blood. Receptors were obtained from a human donor in good health.

The rearrangement joins TRBV7-9 to TRBJ2-6, with 7 positions matching TRBD1. V lost 6 bases to trimming and J lost 0 bases; unmatched junction nucleotides: 5. This CDR3 has 16 residues. Germline CDR1 reads SEHNR; CDR2 reads FQNEAQ (reference sequence). The CDR3 protein is CASSRTGNSGANVLTF. For the CDR3, the DNA is TGTGCCAGCAGTCGGACAGGCAACTCTGGGGCCAACGTCCTGACTTTC.

V usage is TRBV7-9 and J usage is TRBJ2-3, with TRBD2 matching 11 bases. V was clipped by 4 bases and J by 5 bases; unmatched bases: 8. CDR1 and CDR2 (germline): SEHNR, FQNEAQ (reference sequence). This CDR3 contains 16 residues. CDR3 amino acids: CASSSATSGVRDTQYF. CDR3 DNA sequence: TGTGCCAGCAGCTCGGCGACTAGCGGGGTACGAGATACGCAGTATTTT. Full variable domain (remainder filled in from reference TRBV7-9 and TRBJ2-3): DTGVSQNPRHKITKRGQNVTFRCDPISEHNRLYWYRQTLGQGPEFLTYFQNEAQLEKSRLLSDRFSAERPKGSFSTLEIQRTEQGDSAMYLCASSSATSGVRDTQYFGPGTRLTVL.

CDR3 protein: CASSLDRALSGTNTGELFF. CDR3 in DNA: TGTGCCAGCAGCTTAGATAGGGCCCTTAGCGGGACGAACACCGGGGAGCTGTTTTTT. This sequence joins TRBV11-3 and TRBJ2-2, with 8 nucleotides matching TRBD2. Losses at the gene ends were 0 bases for V and 0 bases for J; bases not matched to a gene: 9. Germline CDR1 reads SGHNT; CDR2 reads YENEEA. The CDR3 has 19 amino acids.

The chain employs TRBV11-2 and TRBJ2-1; D not certain. Germline CDR1 and CDR2: SGHAT and FQNNGV. V gave up 3 bases and J gave up 1 base, with 19 bases separating them. This CDR3 spans 18 amino acids. The CDR3 nucleotides are TGTGCCAGCAGCTTCAGGCTCTCGGGTTTTCTTTCCTACAATGAGCAGTTCTTC. This encodes CASSFRLSGFLSYNEQFF.

The CDR3 here is CACDRDNYEQYF. CDR3 nucleotides: TGTGCCTGTGATAGGGACAACTACGAGCAGTACTTC. The chain has TRBV30 and TRBJ2-7; D is possibly TRBD1 (6 bases). Germline V gives CDR1 GTSNPN, CDR2 SVGIG (reference sequence). CDR3 length equals 12 residues. Deletions cut 6 bases from V and 3 bases from J, with 12 bases between.

The chain links TRBV6-5 to TRBJ2-7; D is uncertain. The CDR3 totals 12 residues. Germline CDR1 is MNHEY and CDR2 is SVGAGI. Trimming removed 4 bases from V and 3 bases from J, with 7 bases in between. This chain's CDR3 is CASSSNSYEQYF. For the CDR3, the DNA is TGTGCCAGCAGTTCCAACAGCTACGAGCAGTACTTC.

The chain combines TRBV5-1 with TRBJ2-2; D gene ambiguous. The germline V gene has CDR1 SGHRS and CDR2 YFSETQ. Trimming left V 4 bases short and J 1 base short, with 11 bases between. This CDR3 contains 15 residues. CDR3: CASSMDGLNTGELFF. CDR3 DNA sequence: TGCGCCAGCAGCATGGATGGATTGAACACCGGGGAGCTGTTTTTT.

This clone was counted a few times. This sequence joins TRBV29-1 and TRBJ2-3; 7 nucleotides align to TRBD1. The CDR3 extends over 14 amino acids. CDR1 and CDR2 from the germline V gene are SQVTM and ANQGSEA. Trimming took 8 bases from V and 1 from J; bases not matched to a gene: 9. The CDR3 DNA reads as TGCAGCAGCGACAGGGAAAAGGGCACAGATACGCAGTATTTT. Translation: CSSDREKGTDTQYF.

The V gene is TRBV29-1, the J gene TRBJ1-3, with D unclear. V was clipped by 4 bases and J by 4 bases, with 5 bases between them. The CDR3 is 11 amino acids. In germline, CDR1 is SQVTM, CDR2 ANQGSEA. The CDR3 loop is CSVGSGNTIYF. The CDR3 DNA is TGCAGCGTTGGGAGCGGAAACACCATATATTTT.

The CDR3 region has the DNA TGTGCCAGCAGCTTTCGCACAGCGGATGAAGCTTTCTTT. It yields the protein CASSFRTADEAFF. The chain couples TRBV7-2 to TRBJ1-1; no reliable D call. The CDR3 covers 13 residues. Germline values: CDR1 SGHTA, CDR2 FQGNSA. Trimming cost V 3 bases and J 7 bases, with 12 bases left between them.

The chain uses TRBV30 and TRBJ1-5; 7 bases line up with TRBD1. V trimming: 1 base; J trimming: 0 bases; junction bases outside the gene matches: 6. CDR1 is GTSNPN, CDR2 SVGIG, per germline (reference sequence). The length of the CDR3 is 16 residues. The CDR3 DNA sequence: TGTGCCTGGAGTGCGGGGGACAGCTATAGCAATCAGCCCCAGCATTTT. Translating it yields CAWSAGDSYSNQPQHF.

The chain employs TRBV7-2 and TRBJ2-5; 16 bases are shared with TRBD2. V lost 5 bases, J lost 2 bases, and 2 bases stayed unmatched. The CDR3 covers 16 residues. Germline loops: CDR1 SGHTA, CDR2 FQGNSA. In DNA, the CDR3 is TGTGCCAGCAGCCCGGGACTAGCGGGGGGGCAAGAGACCCAGTACTTC. This codes for CASSPGLAGGQETQYF. The complete variable domain, with remaining parts taken from reference TRBV7-2 and TRBJ2-5, reads GAGVSQSPSNKVTEKGKDVELRCDPISGHTALYWYRQSLGQGLEFLIYFQGNSAPDKSGLPSDRFSAERTGGSVSTLTIQRTQQEDSAVYLCASSPGLAGGQETQYFGPGTRLLVL.

This clone was seen once. The chain links TRBV29-1 to TRBJ2-7, with TRBD1 identical over 7 bases. V lost 7 bases, J lost 1 base, and 4 bases stayed unmatched. CDR1 SQVTM and CDR2 ANQGSEA come from the germline V gene. The CDR3 contains 12 residues. The CDR3, as DNA: TGCAGCGGAGGGACAGCGTCCTACGAGCAGTACTTC. Encoded protein: CSGGTASYEQYF.

This clone appeared once. The chain uses TRBV7-2 and TRBJ1-1; D ambiguous. Between the trimmed V and J ends, which lost 8 bases and 1 base, there was a span of 17 bases. This CDR3 is built from 15 residues. CDR1 SGHTA and CDR2 FQGNSA come from the germline V gene. CDR3 nucleotide sequence: TGTGCCAGCCGGACCTCGGGCGCCCCGAACACTGAAGCTTTCTTT. Its protein is CASRTSGAPNTEAFF.

The V call is TRBV6-1, the J call TRBJ1-4; D ambiguous. The CDR3 is made up of 16 amino acids. From germline, CDR1 is MNHNS and CDR2 SASEGT. V was pared by 3 bases and J by 4 bases, with 15 bases between. This CDR3 reads CASSDPRGPDNEKLFF. In DNA, the CDR3 is TGTGCCAGCAGTGACCCCCGAGGGCCAGATAATGAAAAACTGTTTTTT.

Comments on this clone: The sample holds other DNA sequences that translate to the same CDR3. The chain joins TRBV5-1 to TRBJ2-7, with TRBD1 matching over 9 bases. The V and J ends lost 3 bases and 2 bases, in that order; junction bases with no gene match: 3. The CDR3 is made up of 14 amino acids. CDR1 and CDR2 (germline): SGHRS, YFSETQ. The CDR3 loop reads CASSWGTGTYEQYF. CDR3 in DNA: TGCGCCAGCAGCTGGGGGACAGGGACCTACGAGCAGTACTTC.

V gene TRBV5-6 combines with J gene TRBJ2-3; 7 bases agree with TRBD1. V shed 3 bases, J shed 3 bases, and the junction held 1 base outside the gene matches. The CDR3 runs 13 residues. Germline CDR1 SGHDT, CDR2 YYEEEE. The DNA of the CDR3 is TGTGCCAGCAGCTCCAGGGGGACAGATACGCAGTATTTT. Protein product: CASSSRGTDTQYF.

The rearrangement links TRBV5-1 to TRBJ2-3, with 15 bases lining up with TRBD2. The CDR3 length is 17 residues. The germline V gene has CDR1 SGHRS and CDR2 YFSETQ. V trimming: 3 bases; J trimming: 0 bases; junction bases outside the gene matches: 2. The CDR3 DNA reads TGCGCCAGCAGCTCGGGACTAGCGGGGGGTAGCACAGATACGCAGTATTTT. Amino acids: CASSSGLAGGSTDTQYF.

This chain links TRBV28 with TRBJ2-5, with 8 bases lining up with TRBD2. Germline CDR1 and CDR2: MDHEN and SYDVKM. The CDR3 sequence is 15 residues long. V was pared by 6 bases and J by 4 bases, with 10 bases of the junction left unmatched. The CDR3 nucleotides read TGTGCCAGCAGCGCCGGGACTAGTCGTACAGAGACCCAGTACTTC. Translated: CASSAGTSRTETQYF. Drawing the rest from reference TRBV28 and TRBJ2-5, the complete variable domain is DVKVTQSSRYLVKRTGEKVFLECVQDMDHENMFWYRQDPGLGLRLIYFSYDVKMKEKGDIPEGYSVSREKKERFSLILESASTNQTSMYLCASSAGTSRTETQYFGPGTRLLVL.

The gene calls are TRBV7-9 and TRBJ2-3, with TRBD1 matching 7 bases. CDR3 length: 13 amino acids. The V gene's germline CDR1 is SEHNR and CDR2 FQNEAQ (reference sequence). Unmatched junction bases numbered 8, after V lost 3 bases and J lost 11 bases. Here the CDR3 DNA reads TGTGCCAGCAGCTTGGGGACAGAGGATGTGCAGTATTTT. Protein product: CASSLGTEDVQYF.